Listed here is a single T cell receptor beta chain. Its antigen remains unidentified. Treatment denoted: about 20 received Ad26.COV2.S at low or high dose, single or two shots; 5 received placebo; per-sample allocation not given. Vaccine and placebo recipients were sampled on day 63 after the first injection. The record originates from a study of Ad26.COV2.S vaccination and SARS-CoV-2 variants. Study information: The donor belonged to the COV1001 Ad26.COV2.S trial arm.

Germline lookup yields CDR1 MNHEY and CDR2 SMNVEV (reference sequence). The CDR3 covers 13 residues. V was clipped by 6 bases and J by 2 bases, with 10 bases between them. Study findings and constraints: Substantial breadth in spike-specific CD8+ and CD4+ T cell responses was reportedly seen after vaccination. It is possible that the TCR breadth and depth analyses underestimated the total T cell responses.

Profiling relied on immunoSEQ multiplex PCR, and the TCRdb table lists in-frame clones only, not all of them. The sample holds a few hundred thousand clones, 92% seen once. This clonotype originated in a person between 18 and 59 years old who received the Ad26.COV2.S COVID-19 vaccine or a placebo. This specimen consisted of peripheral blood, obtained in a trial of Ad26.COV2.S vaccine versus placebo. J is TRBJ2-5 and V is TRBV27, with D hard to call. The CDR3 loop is CASSRLGQETQYF. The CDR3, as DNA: TGTGCCAGCAGCCGGCTGGGGCAAGAGACCCAGTACTTC.